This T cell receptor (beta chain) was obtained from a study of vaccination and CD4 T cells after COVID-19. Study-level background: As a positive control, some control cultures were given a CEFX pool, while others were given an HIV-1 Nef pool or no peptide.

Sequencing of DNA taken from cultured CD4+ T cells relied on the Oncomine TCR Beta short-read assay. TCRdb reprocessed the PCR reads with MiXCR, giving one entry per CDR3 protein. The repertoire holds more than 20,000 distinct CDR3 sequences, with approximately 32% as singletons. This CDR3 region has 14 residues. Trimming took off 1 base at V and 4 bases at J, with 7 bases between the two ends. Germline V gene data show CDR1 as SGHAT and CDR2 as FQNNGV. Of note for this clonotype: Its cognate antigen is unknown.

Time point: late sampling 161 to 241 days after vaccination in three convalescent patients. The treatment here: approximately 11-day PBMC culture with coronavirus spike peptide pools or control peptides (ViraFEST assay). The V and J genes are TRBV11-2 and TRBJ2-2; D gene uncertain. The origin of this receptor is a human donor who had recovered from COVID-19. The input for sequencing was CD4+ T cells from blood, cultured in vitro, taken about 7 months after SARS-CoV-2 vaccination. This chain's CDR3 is CASSLGFVTGELFF. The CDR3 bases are TGTGCCAGCAGCTTAGGGTTTGTCACCGGGGAGCTGTTTTTT.